This entry lists 25 T cell receptor beta chains sequenced from one sample in a study of identical twins (dated by TCRdb to 2016 to 2017). The library relied on 5' RACE. Sequenced using an Illumina HiSeq 2000. Using fastp at Q25 and MiXCR, TCRdb reprocessed the public reads and kept productive beta chains. One record per CDR3 amino acid sequence lists the most common genes and DNA. The sample table shows about 250,000 distinct CDR3 sequences, and roughly 7.5% are seen once. The ten largest clones capture about 5.8% of the sample. This same sample was also taken into another study, of yellow fever vaccine responses in identical twins.

The sample was CD8+ T cells sorted from blood. The receptors derive from a woman under 30 in good health.

This clonotype appeared a few times. The chain links TRBV2 to TRBJ2-5; D call uncertain. The CDR3 runs to 13 residues. From germline, CDR1 is SNHLY and CDR2 FYNNEI. Trimming stripped 2 bases from V and 5 bases from J, with 9 bases between. The CDR3 spells CASSELNEETQYF. The CDR3 DNA reads TGTGCCAGCAGTGAACTTAATGAGGAGACCCAGTACTTC.

This clonotype was counted many times. The chain uses TRBV4-1 and TRBJ1-2, with a possible D match to TRBD1 (5 bases). Germline values: CDR1 MGHRA, CDR2 YSYEKL. V dropped 3 bases and J dropped 3 bases, with 14 bases sitting between them. This CDR3 is 15 amino acids long. The CDR3 DNA reads as TGCGCCAGCAGCCAGGCCATTGTAGGGGACTATGGCTACACCTTC. Its protein product is CASSQAIVGDYGYTF.

The CDR3: CSARDPRGGLAGGRSTDTQYF. The CDR3 bases are TGCAGTGCTAGAGATCCCCGGGGTGGGCTAGCGGGAGGACGGAGCACAGATACGCAGTATTTT. V and J are TRBV20-1 and TRBJ2-3; the match to TRBD2 covers 11 bases. Germline trimming cut 0 bases from V and 0 bases from J; bases unmatched to any gene: 17. The length of the CDR3 is 21 residues. Germline loops: CDR1 DFQATT, CDR2 SNEGSKA (reference sequence).

There are a few counts of this clonotype. The genes are TRBV4-2 and TRBJ2-1; TRBD2 agrees at 12 bases. CDR3 size: 15 residues. Germline assignment: CDR1 LGHNA and CDR2 YNFKEQ. The V segment lost 1 base and the J segment 9 bases; nucleotides outside the gene matches: 4. CDR3 sequence reads: CASSQGLAGAGEQFF. The CDR3, as DNA: TGTGCCAGCAGCCAAGGACTAGCGGGGGCGGGTGAGCAGTTCTTC.

The chain uses TRBV5-1 and TRBJ1-2, with 11 bases that match TRBD1. The CDR3 totals 15 residues. V lost 5 bases, J lost 3 bases, and 6 bases stayed unmatched. The germline V gene encodes CDR1 SGHRS and CDR2 YFSETQ. CDR3 in amino acids: CASRSGTGGDYGYTF. Here the CDR3 DNA reads TGCGCCAGCAGGTCCGGGACAGGGGGAGACTATGGCTACACCTTC.

This clonotype was detected many times. V usage is TRBV15 and J usage is TRBJ2-7; D is unresolved. The CDR3 totals 13 residues. Between the trimmed V and J ends, which lost 3 bases and 2 bases, there was a span of 8 bases. Germline V gene sequence: CDR1 LNHNV, CDR2 YYDKDF (reference sequence). The CDR3 nucleotides read TGTGCCACCAGCAGTTCTTTTACCTACGAGCAGTACGTC. Its translation is CATSSSFTYEQYV.

There are a few counts of this clonotype. The V call is TRBV2, the J call TRBJ2-1; TRBD2 matches at 10 bases. In germline, CDR1 is SNHLY, CDR2 FYNNEI. V dropped 2 bases and J dropped 4; count of bases not matched to a gene: 11. CDR3 size: 18 residues. The CDR3 spells CASSEPDKRGGGYNEQFF. The CDR3 DNA sequence: TGTGCCAGCAGTGAACCAGACAAGCGGGGGGGCGGTTACAATGAGCAGTTCTTC.

This clonotype has at least ten counts. The chain links TRBV20-1 to TRBJ2-1; 8 nucleotides line up with TRBD1. CDR3 length: 15 residues. CDR1 is DFQATT, CDR2 SNEGSKA, per germline (reference sequence). The J segment lost 7 bases and the V segment lost 0 bases, leaving 8 bases of the junction unmatched. CDR3 sequence reads: CSARDRDRMSNEQFF. As DNA, the CDR3 is TGCAGTGCTAGAGATAGGGACAGGATGAGTAATGAGCAGTTCTTC.

This clonotype was seen more than once but under ten times. V gene TRBV2 combines with J gene TRBJ2-1; the match to TRBD2 covers 10 bases. CDR3 length equals 14 residues. Germline CDR1 is SNHLY and CDR2 is FYNNEI. J gave up 8 bases and V 5 bases, and 6 bases lay outside the gene matches. CDR3 sequence (DNA): TGTGCCAGCAGTAGCGGGAGGGCCGGGGATGAGCAGTTCTTC. It specifies CASSSGRAGDEQFF.

This clonotype occurred a few times. This chain uses TRBV20-1 with TRBJ2-7, with D possibly TRBD2 on 6 matching bases. CDR3 size: 11 residues. Per germline, CDR1 DFQATT and CDR2 SNEGSKA (reference sequence). Trimming cost V 2 bases and J 5 bases, with 7 bases left between them. The DNA for the CDR3 is TGCAGTGCTAGACTAGCGCACGAGCAGTACGTC. Translated, it gives CSARLAHEQYV.

The chain carries TRBV28 and TRBJ2-3; TRBD2 agrees at 8 bases. The germline V gene encodes CDR1 MDHEN and CDR2 SYDVKM. The CDR3 runs to 20 residues. V shed 2 bases and J 0 bases; nucleotides not matched to a gene: 16. CDR3 residues: CASSLNEAGGIRPSTDTQYF. The CDR3 nucleotides are TGTGCCAGCAGTTTAAATGAGGCGGGGGGAATCCGCCCTAGCACAGATACGCAGTATTTT.

This clonotype showed up many times. The rearrangement links TRBV29-1 to TRBJ2-2, with D possibly matching TRBD2 (5 bases). The CDR3 contains 13 residues. The ends were cut back, 7 bases at V and 1 base at J, with 10 bases in the middle. Germline lookup yields CDR1 SQVTM and CDR2 ANQGSEA. The CDR3 loop reads CSAWTENTGELFF. CDR3 sequence (DNA): TGCAGCGCCTGGACTGAGAACACCGGGGAGCTGTTTTTT.

In this sample, this clonotype turned up many times. The CDR3 sequence: CSGRVTGANVLTF. The DNA of the CDR3 is TGCAGCGGCAGGGTAACTGGGGCCAACGTCCTGACTTTC. V is TRBV29-1 and J is TRBJ2-6, with a weak D call TRBD1 (5 bases). V shed 7 bases and J shed 2 bases, with 9 bases lying between them. CDR1 is SQVTM and CDR2 is ANQGSEA in the germline V gene. This CDR3 comprises 13 residues.

The table lists this clonotype with many counts. The chain carries TRBV9 and TRBJ2-1, with a tentative D call TRBD2 (5 bases). CDR3 length: 15 amino acids. The V end was cut by 4 bases, the J end by 1 base, with 12 bases between. Per the germline V gene, CDR1 is SGDLS and CDR2 is YYNGEE. CDR3 DNA sequence: TGTGCCAGCAGCCCCCCTCCGGGGTCCTACAATGAGCAGTTCTTC. Encoded protein: CASSPPPGSYNEQFF.

V usage is TRBV20-1 and J usage is TRBJ2-7; a weak D match, TRBD2 (6 bases). This CDR3 has 13 amino acids. Germline CDR1 and CDR2: DFQATT and SNEGSKA (reference sequence). V was shortened by 5 bases and J by 6 bases, with 17 bases between the two germline ends. CDR3 bases: TGCAGTGCTGGGGGACTCCATCGGGCCGAGCAGTACGTC. Amino acids: CSAGGLHRAEQYV.

This clonotype occurred a few times. The V and J genes are TRBV12-3 or TRBV12-4 and TRBJ2-6; D possibly corresponds to TRBD1 (6 bases). This CDR3 has 16 residues. The V gene lost 6 bases and the J gene lost 1 base, with 13 bases spanning the gap. CDR3 sequence: CASSPQGHSGANVLTF. DNA for the CDR3: TGTGCCAGCAGCCCACAGGGTCATTCTGGGGCCAACGTCCTGACTTTC.

In this sample, this clonotype turned up many times. V is TRBV29-1 and J is TRBJ2-3; maybe TRBD2 (6 bases). This CDR3 contains 17 residues. Germline assignment: CDR1 SQVTM and CDR2 ANQGSEA. V lost 8 bases to trimming and J lost 2 bases, with 26 bases between them. The CDR3 bases are TGCAGCCCGCTTATTCGGGACTCAGACTGGTCCACAGATACGCAGTATTTT. Protein sequence: CSPLIRDSDWSTDTQYF.

In this sample, this clonotype turned up many times. This chain connects TRBV4-1 to TRBJ1-2; 11 bases line up with TRBD1. The J segment lost 2 bases and the V segment lost 6 bases, leaving 8 bases of the junction unmatched. The CDR3 consists of 16 residues. The germline V gene encodes CDR1 MGHRA and CDR2 YSYEKL. For the CDR3, the DNA is TGCGCCAGCAGACATGATGGGACAGGGGGAAACTATGGCTACACCTTC. This codes for CASRHDGTGGNYGYTF.

This clonotype has only a few counts. Here the CDR3 reads CSVGRVGGELFF. The CDR3, as DNA: TGCAGCGTTGGCCGTGTCGGCGGGGAGCTGTTTTTT. The chain is built from TRBV29-1 and TRBJ2-2; D is undetermined. V lost 4 bases and J lost 7, with 10 bases in between. The CDR3 is 12 amino acids. Germline assignment: CDR1 SQVTM and CDR2 ANQGSEA.

The table lists this clonotype with many counts. The CDR3 nucleotides read TGCAGTGCTAGGGGGTTGACACCCTCCTACAATGAGCAGTTCTTC. Translated, it gives CSARGLTPSYNEQFF. This rearrangement joins TRBV20-1 to TRBJ2-1; D is undetermined. CDR1 DFQATT and CDR2 SNEGSKA come from the germline V gene (reference sequence). V was cut by 3 bases and J by 0 bases, with 12 bases left in between. CDR3 length: 15 amino acids.

The table lists this clonotype with a few counts. The chain carries TRBV20-1 and TRBJ2-7; perhaps TRBD1 as D (6 bases). Germline lookup yields CDR1 DFQATT and CDR2 SNEGSKA (reference sequence). V was pared by 3 bases and J by 0 bases, with 9 bases between. The CDR3 is 13 residues long. The DNA of the CDR3 is TGCAGTGCTAGTGCAGGGGCCTCCTACGAGCAGTACGTC. This sequence encodes CSASAGASYEQYV.

The chain is built from TRBV7-9 and TRBJ1-1; D is perhaps TRBD1 (6 bases). Deletions cut 11 bases from V and 1 base from J, with 17 bases between. In germline, CDR1 is SEHNR, CDR2 FQNEAQ (reference sequence). The CDR3 has 14 residues. The CDR3, as DNA: TGTGCCGGGGGGGGGGCAGTGAAGAACACTGAAGCTTTCTTT. Encoded protein: CAGGGAVKNTEAFF.

The chain is built from TRBV7-9 and TRBJ2-1, with D maybe TRBD2 (5 bases). V gave up 1 base and J gave up 6 bases, with 13 bases separating them. The CDR3 totals 15 residues. Germline values: CDR1 SEHNR, CDR2 FQNEAQ (reference sequence). This CDR3 is CASSLVGPGGNEQFF. CDR3 DNA: TGTGCCAGCAGCTTAGTCGGACCAGGAGGCAATGAGCAGTTCTTC.

There are a few counts of this clonotype. The chain recombines TRBV19 with TRBJ2-3; D is perhaps TRBD1 or TRBD2 (5 bases each). V lost 0 bases to trimming and J lost 8 bases, with 12 bases between them. The CDR3 has 14 amino acids. The V gene's germline CDR1 is LNHDA and CDR2 SQIVND (reference sequence). The CDR3 region has the DNA TGTGCCAGTAGTATAGACAGGGCGCGGGCTACGCAGTATTTT. Translation gives CASSIDRARATQYF.

This clonotype has more than one count but fewer than ten. This chain uses TRBV11-1 with TRBJ2-1; TRBD2 matches at 8 bases. V gave up 5 bases and J gave up 1 base; unmatched junction bases: 13. Per the germline V gene, CDR1 is SGHAT and CDR2 is FQDESV (reference sequence). This CDR3 region has 18 residues. The CDR3 coding sequence is TGTGCCAGCAGCCGCGTCGGGGGGGCATCTCGATCCTACAATGAGCAGTTCTTC. It specifies CASSRVGGASRSYNEQFF.